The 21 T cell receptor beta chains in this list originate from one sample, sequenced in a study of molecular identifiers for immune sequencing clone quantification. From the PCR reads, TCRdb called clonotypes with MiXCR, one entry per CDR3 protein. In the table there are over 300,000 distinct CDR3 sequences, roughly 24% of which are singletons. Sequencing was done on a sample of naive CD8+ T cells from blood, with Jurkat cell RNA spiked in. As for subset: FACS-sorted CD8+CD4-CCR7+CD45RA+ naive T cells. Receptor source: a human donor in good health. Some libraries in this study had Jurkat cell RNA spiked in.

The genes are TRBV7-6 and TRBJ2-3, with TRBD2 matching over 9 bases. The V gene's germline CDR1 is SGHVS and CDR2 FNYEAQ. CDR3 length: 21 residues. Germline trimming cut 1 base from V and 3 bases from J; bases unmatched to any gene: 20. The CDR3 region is CASSLDYKTSGGSAGTDTQYF. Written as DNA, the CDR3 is TGTGCCAGCAGCTTAGACTATAAGACTAGCGGCGGGAGTGCGGGTACAGATACGCAGTATTTT.

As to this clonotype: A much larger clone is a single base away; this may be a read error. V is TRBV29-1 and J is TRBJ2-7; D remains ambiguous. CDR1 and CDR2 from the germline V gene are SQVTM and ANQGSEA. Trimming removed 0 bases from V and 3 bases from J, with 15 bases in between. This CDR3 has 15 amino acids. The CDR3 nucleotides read TGCAGCGTTGAAGATTCAAGGGTAGGAAACTACGAGCAGTACTTC. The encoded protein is CSVEDSRVGNYEQYF.

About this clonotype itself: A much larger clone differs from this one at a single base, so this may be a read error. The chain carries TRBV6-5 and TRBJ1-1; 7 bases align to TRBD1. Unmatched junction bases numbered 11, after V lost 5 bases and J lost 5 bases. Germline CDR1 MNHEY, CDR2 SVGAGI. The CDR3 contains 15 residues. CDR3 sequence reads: CASSEGRGLGTEAFF. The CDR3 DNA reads TGTGCCAGCAGTGAGGGAAGGGGGCTGGGGACTGAAGCTTTCTTT.

As DNA, the CDR3 is TGTGCCAGCTCACCGCCCGACGGAGATTATAGCAATCAGCCCCAGCATTTT. It specifies CASSPPDGDYSNQPQHF. The chain employs TRBV18 and TRBJ1-5, with D uncertain. Trimming took 3 bases from V and 0 from J, leaving 15 bases between them. The CDR3 spans 17 residues. CDR1 is KGHSH and CDR2 is LQKENI in the germline V gene.

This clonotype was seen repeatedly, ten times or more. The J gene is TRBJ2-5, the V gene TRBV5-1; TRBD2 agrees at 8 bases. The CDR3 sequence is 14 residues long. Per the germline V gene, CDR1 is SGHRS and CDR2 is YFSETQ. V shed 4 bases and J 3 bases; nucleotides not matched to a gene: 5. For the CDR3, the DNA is TGCGCCAGCAGCCCCACTAGCGGAGAAGAGACCCAGTACTTC. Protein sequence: CASSPTSGEETQYF.

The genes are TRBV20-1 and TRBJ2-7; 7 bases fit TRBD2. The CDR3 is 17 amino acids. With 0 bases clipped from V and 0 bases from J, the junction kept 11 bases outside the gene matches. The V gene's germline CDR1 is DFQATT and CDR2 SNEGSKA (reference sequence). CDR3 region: CSARDPLAAVGSYEQYF. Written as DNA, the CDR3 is TGCAGTGCTAGAGATCCCCTAGCGGCCGTGGGCTCCTACGAGCAGTACTTC.

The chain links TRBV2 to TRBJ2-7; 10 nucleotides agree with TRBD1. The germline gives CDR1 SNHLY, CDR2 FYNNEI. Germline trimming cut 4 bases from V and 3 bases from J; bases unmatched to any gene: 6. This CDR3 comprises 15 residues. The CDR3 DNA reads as TGTGCCAGCAGTGTAGGGACAGGGGCTTTCTACGAGCAGTACTTC. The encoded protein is CASSVGTGAFYEQYF.

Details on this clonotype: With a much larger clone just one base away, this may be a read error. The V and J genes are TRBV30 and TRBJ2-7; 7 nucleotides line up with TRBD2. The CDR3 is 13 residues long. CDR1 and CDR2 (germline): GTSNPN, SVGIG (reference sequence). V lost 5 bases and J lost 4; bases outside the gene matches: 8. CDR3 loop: CAWSTSRTYEQYF. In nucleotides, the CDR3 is TGTGCCTGGTCGACTAGCAGGACTTACGAGCAGTACTTC. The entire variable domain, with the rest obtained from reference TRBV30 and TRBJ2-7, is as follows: SQTIHQWPATLVQPVGSPLSLECTVEGTSNPNLYWYRQAAGRGLQLLFYSVGIGQISSEVPQNLSASRPQDRQFILSSKKLLLSDSGFYLCAWSTSRTYEQYFGPGTRLTVT.

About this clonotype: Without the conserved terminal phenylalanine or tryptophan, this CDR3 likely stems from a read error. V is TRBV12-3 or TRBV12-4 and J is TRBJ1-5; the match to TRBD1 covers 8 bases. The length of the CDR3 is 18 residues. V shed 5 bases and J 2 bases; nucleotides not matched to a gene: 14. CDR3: CASSTHASGGMGNQPQHL. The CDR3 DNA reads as TGTGCCAGCAGTACGCACGCCTCAGGGGGCATGGGCAATCAGCCCCAGCATCTT.

The CDR3 is CASSGRTGINTEAFF. In DNA form, the CDR3 reads TGTGCCAGCAGCGGGCGGACAGGGATAAACACTGAAGCTTTCTTT. V usage is TRBV13 and J usage is TRBJ1-1; 8 positions match TRBD1. The CDR3 sequence is 15 residues long. From germline, CDR1 is PRHDT and CDR2 FYEKMQ (reference sequence). The trim removed 5 bases at V and 2 bases at J, leaving 7 bases unmatched. Variable domain in full (rest from reference TRBV13 and TRBJ1-1): AAGVIQSPRHLIKEKRETATLKCYPIPRHDTVYWYQQGPGQDPQFLISFYEKMQSDKGSIPDRFSAQQFSDYHSELNMSSLELGDSALYFCASSGRTGINTEAFFGQGTRLTVV.

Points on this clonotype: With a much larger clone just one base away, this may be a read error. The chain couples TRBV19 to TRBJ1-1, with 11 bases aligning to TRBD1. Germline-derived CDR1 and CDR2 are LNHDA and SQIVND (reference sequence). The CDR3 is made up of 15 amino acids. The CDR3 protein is CASLVGTGGVTEALF. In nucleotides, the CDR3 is TGTGCCAGTCTCGTGGGGACAGGGGGAGTTACTGAAGCTCTCTTT.

The CDR3 reads CNVIGGHMNTEAFF. The DNA of the CDR3 is TGCAATGTCATCGGGGGGCACATGAACACTGAAGCTTTCTTT. This chain connects TRBV20-1 to TRBJ1-1, with a weak D call TRBD1 (6 bases). The V gene's germline CDR1 is DFQATT and CDR2 SNEGSKA (reference sequence). The CDR3 extends over 14 amino acids.

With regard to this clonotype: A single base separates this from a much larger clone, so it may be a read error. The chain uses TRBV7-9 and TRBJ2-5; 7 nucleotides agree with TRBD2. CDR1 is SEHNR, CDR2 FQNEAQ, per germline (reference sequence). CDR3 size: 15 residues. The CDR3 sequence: CASRGSGGTQEPQYF. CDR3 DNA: TGTGCCAGCAGAGGTTCGGGAGGCACACAAGAGCCCCAGTACTTC. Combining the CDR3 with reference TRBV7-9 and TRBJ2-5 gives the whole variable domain DTGVSQNPRHKITKRGQNVTFRCDPISEHNRLYWYRQTLGQGPEFLTYFQNEAQLEKSRLLSDRFSAERPKGSFSTLEIQRTEQGDSAMYLCASRGSGGTQEPQYFGPGTRLLVL.

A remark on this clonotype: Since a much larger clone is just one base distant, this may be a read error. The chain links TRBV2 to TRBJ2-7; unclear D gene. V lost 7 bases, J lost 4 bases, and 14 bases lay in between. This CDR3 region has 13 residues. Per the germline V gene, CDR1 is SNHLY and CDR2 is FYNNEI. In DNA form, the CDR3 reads TGTGCCAGCAATGATCGGCGGCCGTACGAGCAGTACTTC. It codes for CASNDRRPYEQYF.

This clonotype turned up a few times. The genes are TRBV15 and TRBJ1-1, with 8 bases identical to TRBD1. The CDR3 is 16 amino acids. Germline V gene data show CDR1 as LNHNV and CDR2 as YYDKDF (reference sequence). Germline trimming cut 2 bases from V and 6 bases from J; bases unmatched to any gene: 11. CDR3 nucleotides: TGTGCCACCAGCAGAATGTCGACAGGGGTAAGGGCTGAAGCTTTCTTT. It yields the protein CATSRMSTGVRAEAFF.

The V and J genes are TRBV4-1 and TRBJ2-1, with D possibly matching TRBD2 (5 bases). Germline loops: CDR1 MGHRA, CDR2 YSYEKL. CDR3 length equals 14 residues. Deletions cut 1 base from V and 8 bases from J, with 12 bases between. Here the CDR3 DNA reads TGCGCCAGCAGCCAAGCGAACGGGGAGTATGAGCAGTTCTTC. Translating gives CASSQANGEYEQFF.

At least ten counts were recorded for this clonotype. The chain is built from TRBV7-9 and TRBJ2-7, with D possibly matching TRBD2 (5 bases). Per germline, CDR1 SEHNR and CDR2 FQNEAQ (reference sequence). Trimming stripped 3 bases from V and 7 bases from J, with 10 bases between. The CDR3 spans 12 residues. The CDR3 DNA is TGTGCCAGCAGCTTTGGTACGGGAGAGCAGTACTTC. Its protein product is CASSFGTGEQYF.

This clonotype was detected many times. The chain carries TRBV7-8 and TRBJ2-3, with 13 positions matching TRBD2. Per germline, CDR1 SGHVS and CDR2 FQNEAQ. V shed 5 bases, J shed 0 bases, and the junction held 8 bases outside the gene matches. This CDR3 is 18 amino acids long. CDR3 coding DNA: TGTGCCAGCAGCGATAGACTAGCGGGAGGTCCCAGCACAGATACGCAGTATTTT. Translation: CASSDRLAGGPSTDTQYF.

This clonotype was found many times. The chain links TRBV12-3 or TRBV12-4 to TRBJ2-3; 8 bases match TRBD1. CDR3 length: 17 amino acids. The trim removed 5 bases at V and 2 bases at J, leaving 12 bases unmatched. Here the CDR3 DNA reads TGTGCCAGCAGTGGAATCCAGGGGGCGAGGGACACAGATACGCAGTATTTT. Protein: CASSGIQGARDTDTQYF.

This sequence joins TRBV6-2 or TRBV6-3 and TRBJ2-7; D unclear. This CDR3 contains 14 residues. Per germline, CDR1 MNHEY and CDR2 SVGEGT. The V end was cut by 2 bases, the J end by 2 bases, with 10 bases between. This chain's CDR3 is CASSYLGRPYEQYF. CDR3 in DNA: TGTGCCAGCAGTTACCTGGGCCGCCCCTACGAGCAGTACTTC.

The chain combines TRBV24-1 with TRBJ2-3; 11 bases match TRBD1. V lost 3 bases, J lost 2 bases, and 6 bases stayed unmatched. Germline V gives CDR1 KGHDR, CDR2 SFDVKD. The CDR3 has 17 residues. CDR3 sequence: CATSDSGTGGNTDTQYF. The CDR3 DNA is TGTGCCACCAGTGATAGCGGGACAGGGGGAAACACAGATACGCAGTATTTT.